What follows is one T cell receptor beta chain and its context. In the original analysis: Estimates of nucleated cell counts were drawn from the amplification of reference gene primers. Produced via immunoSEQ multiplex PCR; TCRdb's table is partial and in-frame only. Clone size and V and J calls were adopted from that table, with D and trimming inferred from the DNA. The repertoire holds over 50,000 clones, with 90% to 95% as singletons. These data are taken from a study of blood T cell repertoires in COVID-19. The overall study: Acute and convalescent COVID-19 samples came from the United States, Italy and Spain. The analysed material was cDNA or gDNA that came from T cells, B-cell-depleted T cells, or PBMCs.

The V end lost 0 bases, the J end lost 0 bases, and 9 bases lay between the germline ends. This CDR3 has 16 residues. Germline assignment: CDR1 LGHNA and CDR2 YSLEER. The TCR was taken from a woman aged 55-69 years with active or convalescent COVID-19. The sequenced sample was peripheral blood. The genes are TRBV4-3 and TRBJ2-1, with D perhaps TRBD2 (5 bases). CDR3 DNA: TGCGCCAGCAGCCAAGATTTCCGGGGCTCCTACAATGAGCAGTTCTTC. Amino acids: CASSQDFRGSYNEQFF.